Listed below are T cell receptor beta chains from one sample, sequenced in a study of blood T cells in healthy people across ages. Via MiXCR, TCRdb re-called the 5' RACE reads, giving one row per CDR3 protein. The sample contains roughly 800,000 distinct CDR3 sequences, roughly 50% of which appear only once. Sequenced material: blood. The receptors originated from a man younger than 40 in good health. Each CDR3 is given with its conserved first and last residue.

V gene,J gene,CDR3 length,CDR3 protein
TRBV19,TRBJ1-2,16,CASSRTQGAGIYGYTF
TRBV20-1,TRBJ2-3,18,CSAKKQGKATGAPDTQYF
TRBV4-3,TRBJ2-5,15,CASSQYGTSAETQYF
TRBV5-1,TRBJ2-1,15,CASSLREMSGNEQFF
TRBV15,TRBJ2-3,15,CATSRSRGSTDTQYF
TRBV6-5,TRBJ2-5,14,CASSYADSQETQYF
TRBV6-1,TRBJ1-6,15,CASSDRDRGGSPPHF
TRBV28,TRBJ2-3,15,CASSKLAGDTDTQYF
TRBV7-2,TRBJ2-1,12,CASSTRWHEQFF
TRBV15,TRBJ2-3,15,CATSLDRERADTQYF
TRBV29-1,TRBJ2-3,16,CSVGIGGTPRSDTQYF
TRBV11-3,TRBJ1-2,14,CASYPQWRSYGYTF
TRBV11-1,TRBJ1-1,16,CASSLASGTGNTEAFF
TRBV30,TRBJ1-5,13,CAWSKGGNQPQHF
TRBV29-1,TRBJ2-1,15,CSVGLAGGIYNEQFF
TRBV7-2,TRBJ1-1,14,CASSLQGPSTEAFF
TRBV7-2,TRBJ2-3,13,CASSFPGIDTQYF
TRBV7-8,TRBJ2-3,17,CASSLGGLVRSSDTQYF
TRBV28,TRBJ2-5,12,CASSLDRLTQYF
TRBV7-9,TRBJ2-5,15,CASSPSAGLVSEQYF
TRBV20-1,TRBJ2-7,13,CSADIGTAGEQYF
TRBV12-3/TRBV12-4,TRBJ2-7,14,CASSSNRGTYEQYF
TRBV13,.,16,CASSPGQRRGLETQYF
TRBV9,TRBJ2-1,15,CASSLEPLSYNEQFF
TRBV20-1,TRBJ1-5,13,CSAYRDRQQPQHF
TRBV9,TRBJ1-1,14,CASNNRGMNTEAFF
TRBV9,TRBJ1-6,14,CASSPGPIQTPLHF
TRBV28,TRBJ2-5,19,CASKISRLQGQSGGETQYF
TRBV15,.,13,CATSGNSGETQYF
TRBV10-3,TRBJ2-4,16,CAISELHRADKNIQYF
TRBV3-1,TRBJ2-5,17,CASSQWGTSGSQETQYF
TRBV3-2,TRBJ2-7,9,CASFYEQYF